These 19 T cell receptor beta chains share one sample of origin, sequenced in a study of early T cells in non-severe SARS-CoV-2 infection. TCRdb ran MiXCR on the 5' RACE reads and lists one entry per CDR3 protein. The profile covers roughly 63,000 distinct CDR3 sequences, with 13% appearing a single time and less than 6% taken by the ten largest. The sample was whole blood. The receptors originated from an adult who was a healthcare worker with PCR-confirmed SARS-CoV-2 infection or an uninfected control (not recorded which).

The chain links TRBV11-2 to TRBJ2-4, with D possibly TRBD1 on 5 matching bases. Trimming left V 3 bases short and J 0 bases short, with 9 bases between. This CDR3 is 15 amino acids long. Germline values: CDR1 SGHAT, CDR2 FQNNGV. The CDR3 DNA sequence: TGTGCCAGCAGCTTCGACAGCATAGCCAAAAACATTCAGTACTTC. Protein product: CASSFDSIAKNIQYF.

This clonotype was counted ten times or more. V gene TRBV29-1 combines with J gene TRBJ2-3; D possibly corresponds to TRBD2 (6 bases). The CDR3 length is 12 residues. Trimming removed 7 bases from V and 4 bases from J, with 12 bases in between. CDR1 is SQVTM, CDR2 ANQGSEA, per germline. CDR3 in amino acids: CSEGTRSDTQYF. The CDR3 DNA is TGCAGCGAAGGGACTCGGTCAGATACGCAGTATTTT.

This clonotype has only a few counts. The chain uses TRBV6-5 and TRBJ2-7; 8 nucleotides match TRBD1. The V and J ends lost 2 bases and 0 bases, in that order; junction bases with no gene match: 6. Germline loops: CDR1 MNHEY, CDR2 SVGAGI. CDR3 length: 16 amino acids. The CDR3 nucleotides are TGTGCCAGCAGTTACGCAGCAGGGGGCTCCTCCTACGAGCAGTACTTC. This sequence encodes CASSYAAGGSSYEQYF.

The V call is TRBV5-1, the J call TRBJ2-7; D remains ambiguous. V gave up 0 bases and J gave up 5 bases, with 9 bases separating them. CDR1 is SGHRS, CDR2 YFSETQ, per germline. This CDR3 region has 13 residues. The chain's CDR3 is CASSLESRDEQYF. In DNA form, the CDR3 reads TGCGCCAGCAGCTTGGAATCCCGAGACGAGCAGTACTTC.

Many counts were recorded for this clonotype. The V and J genes are TRBV3-1 and TRBJ2-1; no clear D gene. The CDR3 consists of 14 residues. Trimming removed 0 bases at V and 8 bases at J, with 11 bases between. CDR1 and CDR2 from the germline V gene are LGHDT and YNNKEL (reference sequence). CDR3 coding DNA: TGTGCCAGCAGCCAAGATGGTAACCTGCATGAGCAGTTCTTC. Translated: CASSQDGNLHEQFF.

This clonotype appeared many times. V usage is TRBV6-5 and J usage is TRBJ1-3; D uncertain. Deletions cut 5 bases from V and 0 bases from J, with 8 bases between. Germline CDR1 MNHEY, CDR2 SVGAGI. CDR3 length: 14 amino acids. CDR3 DNA: TGTGCCAGCAGTAGACACTTCTCTGGAAACACCATATATTTT. Translation: CASSRHFSGNTIYF.

This clonotype was observed a single time. CDR3 in amino acids: CSAFQGIYGYTF. In DNA form, the CDR3 reads TGCAGTGCATTTCAGGGGATCTATGGCTACACCTTC. The chain employs TRBV20-1 and TRBJ1-2; D may be TRBD1 (6 bases). V shed 6 bases and J shed 4 bases, with 12 bases lying between them. The CDR3 contains 12 residues. CDR1 DFQATT and CDR2 SNEGSKA come from the germline V gene (reference sequence).

This clonotype was seen only a few times. This chain uses TRBV7-8 with TRBJ2-1; no definite D call. From germline, CDR1 is SGHVS and CDR2 FQNEAQ. Trimming stripped 2 bases from V and 5 bases from J, with 13 bases between. This CDR3 comprises 15 residues. For the CDR3, the DNA is TGTGCCAGCAGCTTATTTCTTAGCAACCACAATGAGCAGTTCTTC. Residues: CASSLFLSNHNEQFF.

In its sample, this clonotype was seen a few times. J is TRBJ1-1 and V is TRBV18; D is unclear. V was trimmed by 3 bases and J by 0 bases, leaving 14 bases between them. Germline V gives CDR1 KGHSH, CDR2 LQKENI. This CDR3 has 16 amino acids. Written as DNA, the CDR3 is TGTGCCAGCTCACCCCCGGCGGGAGGGATGAACACTGAAGCTTTCTTT. It specifies CASSPPAGGMNTEAFF.

By sample fraction, this clonotype is medium-sized. The genes are TRBV27 and TRBJ2-7; 7 positions match TRBD1. Trimming cost V 5 bases and J 1 base; bases outside gene matches: 8. CDR3 length equals 15 residues. Germline CDR1 MNHEY, CDR2 SMNVEV (reference sequence). In DNA form, the CDR3 reads TGTGCCAGCAGTCCCAGACAGGGATGGTCCTACGAGCAGTACTTC. It is translated as CASSPRQGWSYEQYF.

In its sample, this clonotype was seen a few times. In DNA, the CDR3 is TGTGCCAGCAGCTTAGCAGATTCCGGGACCGGAGAAGAGACCCAGTACTTC. Translated, it gives CASSLADSGTGEETQYF. The chain is built from TRBV7-6 and TRBJ2-5; D might be TRBD1 or TRBD2, each matching 5 bases. Germline values: CDR1 SGHVS, CDR2 FNYEAQ. The CDR3 has 17 amino acids. V lost 0 bases, J lost 3 bases, and 17 bases lay in between.

This clonotype was seen ten or more times. This chain uses TRBV6-6 with TRBJ2-1; tentative D call: TRBD1 (5 bases). The germline gives CDR1 MNHNY, CDR2 SVGAGI (reference sequence). This CDR3 is built from 14 residues. With 2 bases removed from V and 0 bases from J, the gap between germline ends came to 5 bases. CDR3 coding DNA: TGTGCCAGCAGTTACACAGGCTCCTACAATGAGCAGTTCTTC. Amino acid sequence: CASSYTGSYNEQFF.

This clonotype has ten or more counts. This sequence joins TRBV7-6 and TRBJ2-2; the D gene is possibly TRBD2 (6 bases). The CDR3 extends over 16 amino acids. The germline V gene has CDR1 SGHVS and CDR2 FNYEAQ. V gave up 5 bases and J gave up 2 bases, with 15 bases separating them. In DNA form, the CDR3 reads TGTGCCAGCAGCCCCCGACTAGTGGGAAACACCGGGGAGCTGTTTTTT. Protein sequence: CASSPRLVGNTGELFF.

The chain carries TRBV3-1 and TRBJ2-1; possibly TRBD2 for D (6 bases). CDR3 size: 16 residues. The germline gives CDR1 LGHDT, CDR2 YNNKEL (reference sequence). Trimming removed 4 bases from V and 0 bases from J, with 13 bases in between. CDR3 nucleotides: TGTGCCAGCAGCCGGGGACTCCTAAGCTCCTACAATGAGCAGTTCTTC. As protein: CASSRGLLSSYNEQFF.

The rearrangement joins TRBV10-1 to TRBJ1-6; D gene uncertain. CDR1 is WNHNN and CDR2 is SYGVQD in the germline V gene (reference sequence). The V end was cut by 4 bases, the J end by 7 bases, with 11 bases between. There are 14 residues in the CDR3. The CDR3 region is CASSVGRGNSPLHF. In nucleotides, the CDR3 is TGCGCCAGCAGTGTCGGACGGGGAAATTCACCCCTCCACTTT.

This clonotype has ten or more counts. The CDR3 sequence: CASSVVPIGVGNTEAFF. CDR3 sequence (DNA): TGTGCCAGCAGCGTAGTCCCCATAGGGGTAGGTAACACTGAAGCTTTCTTT. V and J are TRBV9 and TRBJ1-1; maybe TRBD1 (5 bases). CDR3 length: 17 amino acids. V lost 0 bases and J lost 2, with 17 bases in between. CDR1 is SGDLS and CDR2 is YYNGEE in the germline V gene.

This clonotype was observed a handful of times. The V call is TRBV7-2, the J call TRBJ2-7; D might be TRBD1 (6 bases). This CDR3 has 15 residues. Germline V gene data show CDR1 as SGHTA and CDR2 as FQGNSA. Trimming stripped 5 bases from V and 0 bases from J, with 14 bases between. In DNA form, the CDR3 reads TGTGCCAGCAGCCCGACAGGTTACAACTCCTACGAGCAGTACTTC. It encodes CASSPTGYNSYEQYF.

Many counts were recorded for this clonotype. This chain joins TRBV5-1 and TRBJ1-1; TRBD1 aligns across 9 bases. There are 12 residues in the CDR3. Trimming took 4 bases from V and 8 from J; bases not matched to a gene: 3. CDR1 and CDR2 (germline): SGHRS, YFSETQ. The CDR3 reads CASSPGQGEAFF. In DNA form, the CDR3 reads TGCGCCAGCAGCCCCGGACAGGGGGAAGCTTTCTTT.

The rearrangement links TRBV3-1 to TRBJ2-3, with a weak D call TRBD1 (6 bases). This CDR3 region has 16 residues. Deletions cut 2 bases from V and 6 bases from J, with 18 bases between. CDR1 is LGHDT, CDR2 YNNKEL, per germline (reference sequence). As DNA, the CDR3 is TGTGCCAGCAGCCAACGTGAGACAGGTTGGTCTGATACGCAGTATTTT. It is translated as CASSQRETGWSDTQYF.